This T cell receptor beta chain originates from a study of T cells in tuberculosis. About the study: This South African cohort compared adolescents with or without latent tuberculosis against adults with active tuberculosis.

Regarding time point: new active TB diagnosis, blood taken before or within 7 days of starting treatment. On average approximately 90,000 T cells per donor were immunosequenced. The method was immunoSEQ multiplex PCR; TCRdb's version includes in-frame clones alone and lacks a portion of them. The sample holds more than 30,000 clones, roughly 94% seen once. Source: PBMCs, taken at tuberculosis diagnosis. The TCR comes from an adult with tuberculosis.

The CDR3 nucleotides are TGCGCCAGCAGCCAGTCACAGGGTTATCAGCCCCAGCATTTT. Protein product: CASSQSQGYQPQHF. This chain links TRBV4-1 with TRBJ1-5, with D maybe TRBD1 (6 bases). This CDR3 contains 14 residues. Germline V gives CDR1 MGHRA, CDR2 YSYEKL. V gave up 3 bases and J gave up 5 bases, with 11 bases separating them.